This TCR beta chain was sequenced for a study of yellow fever vaccine responses in identical twins (dated by TCRdb to 2017 to 2018). Describing the broader study: Focusing on identical twins, the study followed the T cell clones that responded to the vaccine, and did so with precision.

What the authors observed across the whole study: The authors reported that the T cell response to vaccination in identical twins appeared partly convergent and partly personalized.

Concerning this clonotype itself: It has no known antigen specificity. The sample holds no much larger clone one base away, and base qualities are not on file.

Libraries came from RT-PCR. Sequencing used an Illumina HiSeq 2500. The public reads were quality trimmed at Q25 with fastp and then assembled into clones with MiXCR by TCRdb, keeping productive beta chains. Every CDR3 protein is listed once, alongside the most common genes and DNA of its rows. Present in this sample are 900 to 1,400 distinct CDR3 sequences, around 82% of which were seen just once. The top ten hold around 22% of the sample. Taken from cysteine to phenylalanine, the CDR3 has 14 residues. This entry keeps only the CDR3 DNA: 42 bases, framed from base 1. CDR1 and CDR2 are drawn from the germline V gene: MNHNS, SASEGT. V drops 7 bases and J drops 0 bases, leaving 12 bases in between.

The sample here was T cells from blood (PBMCs), unsorted or a sorted subset (not recorded which), taken before or after yellow fever vaccination (not recorded which). Rearrangement joined TRBV6-1 to TRBJ1-1; no D gene call is confident. The clonotype comes from a female donor who received the yellow fever vaccine. The nucleotide sequence reads as follows: TGTGCCAGCACCTTATTGCGAGTGAACACTGAAGCTTTCTTT. Its product reads: CASTLLRVNTEAFF.